A selection of T cell receptor beta chains follows, all from one sample in a study of early T cells in non-severe SARS-CoV-2 infection. TCRdb reprocessed the 5' RACE reads via MiXCR and lists one record per CDR3 protein. The sample has tens of thousands of distinct CDR3 sequences; more than 13% are singletons. Sequencing input: whole blood. Every receptor here comes from an adult who was a healthcare worker with PCR-confirmed SARS-CoV-2 infection or an uninfected control (not recorded which). Each CDR3 is given with its conserved first and last residue. D genes are given only for firm matches. The listing skips clone size in some rows; elsewhere it reads once, few, many or a size class.

>TRBV20-1|.|TRBJ2-7|few|16
CSAHDSLSDGPYEQYF
TGCAGTGCTCACGACAGCCTAAGTGACGGGCCCTACGAGCAGTACTTC
>TRBV20-1|.|TRBJ1-1|many|14
CSVVKGFRNTEAFF
TGCAGTGTCGTCAAGGGGTTTCGGAACACTGAAGCTTTCTTT
>TRBV9|.|TRBJ2-2|many|13
CASSPHDTGELFF
TGTGCCAGCAGCCCTCATGACACCGGGGAGCTGTTTTTT
>TRBV7-9|.|TRBJ1-1|many|14
CASSLGSLGWGAFF
TGTGCCAGCAGCTTAGGGTCCCTCGGCTGGGGGGCTTTCTTT
>TRBV7-2|TRBD1|TRBJ1-1|few|14
CASSLDRQGTEAFF
TGTGCCAGCAGCTTAGATAGACAGGGGACTGAAGCTTTCTTT
>TRBV20-1|TRBD1|TRBJ1-2|few|14
CSASHRQGNYGYTF
TGCAGTGCTAGCCACCGACAGGGGAACTATGGCTACACCTTC
>TRBV11-1|.|TRBJ1-1|few|12
CASSPGLTEAFF
TGTGCCAGCAGCCCGGGGTTGACTGAAGCTTTCTTT
>TRBV20-1|.|TRBJ2-3|many|14
CSASPGTSTDTQYF
TGCAGTGCCTCACCCGGGACTAGCACAGATACGCAGTATTTT
>TRBV19|.|TRBJ2-1|many|15
CASSLPGRRFNEQFF
TGTGCCAGTAGTCTGCCGGGACGGCGGTTCAATGAGCAGTTCTTC
>TRBV27|.|TRBJ1-2|many|14
CASSLAGTDYGYTF
TGTGCCAGCAGTCTAGCCGGGACGGATTATGGCTACACCTTC
>TRBV7-6|TRBD2|TRBJ2-1|few|16
CASSLAAGDLYNEQFF
TGTGCCAGCAGCTTAGCCGCGGGGGACCTGTACAATGAGCAGTTCTTC
>TRBV7-8|TRBD1|TRBJ2-3|few|15
CASSPDRGWSDTQYF
TGTGCCAGCAGCCCCGACAGGGGATGGTCAGATACGCAGTATTTT
>TRBV7-8|.|TRBJ1-2|.|15
CASSLGRSDGDGYTF
TGTGCCAGCAGCTTAGGCCGCTCGGACGGGGATGGCTACACCTTC
>TRBV20-1|.|TRBJ1-5|.|14
CSARDLGSNQPQHF
TGCAGTGCTAGAGATCTGGGCAGCAATCAGCCCCAGCATTTT
>TRBV2|.|TRBJ2-6|many|16
CASRGTFASGANVLTF
TGTGCCAGCAGGGGGACTTTCGCATCTGGGGCCAACGTCCTGACTTTC
>TRBV2|TRBD2|TRBJ2-3|many|18
CASSEAPPWRGYTDTQYF
TGTGCCAGCAGTGAAGCCCCTCCCTGGCGGGGGTACACAGATACGCAGTATTTT
>TRBV19|.|TRBJ2-1|many|11
CASSAYNEQFF
TGTGCCAGTAGTGCCTACAATGAGCAGTTCTTC
>TRBV5-6|.|TRBJ2-5|few|12
CASRNREETQYF
TGTGCCAGCAGAAATAGGGAGGAGACCCAGTACTTC
>TRBV5-1|.|TRBJ1-1|many|17
CASSLGTAGWVNTEAFF
TGCGCCAGCAGCTTGGGGACGGCAGGATGGGTGAACACTGAAGCTTTCTTT
>TRBV7-9|.|TRBJ1-1|many|17
CASSPSRGGNPNTEAFF
TGTGCCAGCAGCCCCAGTAGGGGGGGGAACCCAAATACTGAAGCTTTCTTT
>TRBV7-6|.|TRBJ2-1|few|18
CASSLALLRGPVYNEQFF
TGTGCCAGCAGCTTAGCGCTACTCAGGGGTCCCGTTTACAATGAGCAGTTCTTC
>TRBV20-1|.|TRBJ1-3|.|13
CSASPSSGNTIYF
TGCAGTGCTAGTCCCAGCTCTGGAAACACCATATATTTT